These 8 T cell receptor beta chains were all obtained from the same sample, sequenced in a study of T cell repertoires in cytomegalovirus infection. In TCRdb, the reads were re-called with MiXCR into one record per CDR3 protein. The sample contains 650,000 to 900,000 distinct CDR3 sequences, 29% of which appear only once. Their antigens remain unidentified. The input for sequencing was cultured CD8+ T cells from PBMCs, taken from culture after CMV antigen stimulation. The source of these receptors is a human donor in good health (CMV status not recorded). Some clones in this sample may be carry-over from other donors' samples.

This clonotype has only a few counts. The V and J genes are TRBV7-6 and TRBJ2-3; 7 bases align to TRBD1. J gave up 4 bases and V 5 bases, and 12 bases lay outside the gene matches. There are 16 residues in the CDR3. The V gene's germline CDR1 is SGHVS and CDR2 FNYEAQ. The CDR3 protein is CASSPPAGGEADTQYF. In nucleotides, the CDR3 is TGTGCCAGCAGCCCCCCGGCAGGGGGTGAGGCAGATACGCAGTATTTT.

This clonotype was seen just once. This rearrangement joins TRBV13 to TRBJ2-7; 8 bases align to TRBD1. This CDR3 is 15 amino acids long. Losses at the gene ends were 7 bases for V and 0 bases for J; bases not matched to a gene: 8. In germline, CDR1 is PRHDT, CDR2 FYEKMQ (reference sequence). CDR3: CASTVGGQASYEQYF. The CDR3 DNA reads TGTGCCAGCACTGTAGGGGGACAGGCCTCCTACGAGCAGTACTTC.

The chain joins TRBV2 to TRBJ2-1; 8 nucleotides match TRBD1. This CDR3 contains 14 residues. J was trimmed by 7 bases and V by 8 bases; bases with no gene match: 10. From germline, CDR1 is SNHLY and CDR2 FYNNEI. CDR3 in DNA: TGTGCCAGCGGACATCTGGACAGGGTTAATGAGCAGTTCTTC. It yields the protein CASGHLDRVNEQFF.

This clonotype was detected only a few times. The chain links TRBV20-1 to TRBJ2-1, with a possible D match to TRBD2 (5 bases). The CDR3 loop spans 13 amino acids. V was shortened by 6 bases and J by 10 bases, with 19 bases between the two germline ends. Germline CDR1 and CDR2: DFQATT and SNEGSKA (reference sequence). In DNA, the CDR3 is TGCAGTGCCATAGAGTCTATAGAGGGAGAGCAGTTCTTC. Translating it yields CSAIESIEGEQFF.

This chain links TRBV12-3 or TRBV12-4 with TRBJ1-4; D gene unclear. Between the trimmed V and J ends, which lost 6 bases and 7 bases, there was a span of 9 bases. This CDR3 has 12 residues. The CDR3 DNA reads as TGTGCCAGCAGGGTTGACGGTGAAAAACTGTTTTTT. This gives the protein CASRVDGEKLFF.

V and J are TRBV20-1 and TRBJ2-7; 12 bases align to TRBD2. The CDR3 has 15 residues. V shed 1 base, J shed 3 bases, and the junction held 4 bases outside the gene matches. Germline CDR1 and CDR2: DFQATT and SNEGSKA (reference sequence). CDR3: CSARGTSGDNYEQYF. Written as DNA, the CDR3 is TGCAGTGCTAGAGGGACTAGCGGGGATAACTACGAGCAGTACTTC.

This sequence joins TRBV6-1 and TRBJ2-1, with 11 positions matching TRBD1. This CDR3 region has 14 residues. Trimming cost V 7 bases and J 6 bases; bases outside gene matches: 5. Germline V lookup: CDR1 MNHNS, CDR2 SASEGT. The CDR3 DNA reads as TGTGCCAGCACCCAAGGGACAGGGGGCAATGAGCAGTTCTTC. The encoded protein is CASTQGTGGNEQFF.

This clonotype was observed at least ten times. The rearrangement joins TRBV6-2 or TRBV6-3 to TRBJ1-2; tentatively, D is TRBD1 (6 bases). Per the germline V gene, CDR1 is MNHEY and CDR2 is SVGEGT. Deletions cut 6 bases from V and 6 bases from J, with 8 bases between. CDR3 length equals 11 residues. This CDR3 reads CASRQGDGYTF. The CDR3 DNA reads TGTGCCAGCAGACAGGGTGATGGCTACACCTTC.